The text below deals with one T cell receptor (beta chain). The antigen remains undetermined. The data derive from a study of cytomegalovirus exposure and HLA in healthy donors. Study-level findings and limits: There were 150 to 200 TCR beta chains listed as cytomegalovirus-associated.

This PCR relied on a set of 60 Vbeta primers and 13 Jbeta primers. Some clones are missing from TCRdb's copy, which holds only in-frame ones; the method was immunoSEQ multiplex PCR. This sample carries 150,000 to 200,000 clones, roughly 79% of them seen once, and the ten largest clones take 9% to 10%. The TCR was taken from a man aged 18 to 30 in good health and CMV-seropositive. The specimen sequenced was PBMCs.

CDR3 nucleotide sequence: TGTGCCTGGAGCAGGGACAGGGCTGGAAACACCATATATTTT. The encoded protein is CAWSRDRAGNTIYF. V usage is TRBV30 and J usage is TRBJ1-3, with 9 bases identical to TRBD1. The germline CDR1 and CDR2 sequences are GTSNPN and SVGIG (reference sequence). V shed 3 bases, J shed 2 bases, and the junction held 2 bases outside the gene matches. CDR3 length equals 14 residues.